The 3 T cell receptor beta chains below all came from one sample that was sequenced in a study of blood T cell repertoires in COVID-19. Assay: immunoSEQ multiplex PCR; the TCRdb copy retains only in-frame clones and omits some. This table has some 450,000 clones, about 87% appearing once. Sequencing input: peripheral blood. The source of these receptors is a woman aged 45-65 years with COVID-19, enrolled during active disease.

This clone has just one count. The J gene is TRBJ2-1, the V gene TRBV9; D remains unclear. V gave up 4 bases and J gave up 7 bases, with 9 bases separating them. CDR1 is SGDLS, CDR2 YYNGEE, per germline. The CDR3 is 12 amino acids. CDR3 nucleotides: TGTGCCAGCAGCCGACATGGAAATGAGCAGTTCTTC. This sequence encodes CASSRHGNEQFF.

The chain carries TRBV27 and TRBJ2-7; D is possibly TRBD2 (6 bases). Trimming shortened V by 2 bases and J by 0 bases, and 11 bases separated the two germline ends. Germline CDR1 reads MNHEY; CDR2 reads SMNVEV (reference sequence). The CDR3 is 15 residues long. CDR3 loop: CASSLQGLSSYEQYF. CDR3 nucleotide sequence: TGTGCCAGCAGTTTACAAGGACTATCCTCCTACGAGCAGTACTTC.

The V gene is TRBV28, the J gene TRBJ2-4, with TRBD1 matching over 7 bases. The CDR3 is 18 residues long. Trimming took 5 bases from V and 0 from J; bases not matched to a gene: 13. The germline gives CDR1 MDHEN, CDR2 SYDVKM. CDR3 nucleotides: TGTGCCAGCAGTCCGCGACAGGGAATAATCCTAGCCAAAAACATTCAGTACTTC. It is translated as CASSPRQGIILAKNIQYF.